This TCR beta chain was sequenced for a study of CD8+CD57+ T cells in acquired aplastic anemia. Background on the study: DNA recovered from sorted CD4+ and CD8+ cells had a mean of about 3 ug.

This clonotype showed up many times. Its specificity is not known. The study, taken as a whole, reports: About 30 CD8+ CDR3 sequences occurred in both the patients and the controls. Levels of CD8+ Simpson's diversity were not significantly distinct in patients versus controls.

Genomic DNA, serving as template, underwent TCR beta VDJ and CDR3 profiling. TCRdb fed the reads into MiXCR, producing one record per CDR3 protein. This table has around 170,000 distinct CDR3 sequences, 60% to 70% appearing once. Material for sequencing was sorted CD4+, CD8+, or CD8+CD57+ T cells (not recorded which) from PBMCs. The source of this sequence is a human donor in good health.

The CDR3 DNA reads TGTGCCAGCAGCTTGGGAGGGACCCACCAGCCCCAGCATTTT. Translated: CASSLGGTHQPQHF. V gene TRBV7-9 combines with J gene TRBJ1-5; TRBD1 is a possible D gene (5 bases). The CDR3 consists of 14 residues. The V end was cut by 3 bases, the J end by 7 bases, with 13 bases between. Germline lookup yields CDR1 SEHNR and CDR2 FQNEAQ (reference sequence).